The present T cell receptor beta chain was sequenced within a study of shared clonotypes between healthy human individuals (dated by TCRdb to about 2020). Study-wide context: The cohort included three men and a couple of women between 18 and 49 years of age. For each donor, CD4 naive and CD4 memory were each run on three plates, CD8 naive on two plates, and CD8 memory on one plate. Leukapheresis yielded between about 0.94 and 8.9 billion PBMCs per donor. To estimate repertoire size and how much clonotype sharing occurs between individuals, the study deeply sequenced the blood TCR repertoires of a handful of healthy adults. To increase sequencing depth and limit assay-specific biases, different laboratories used diverse techniques to prepare libraries and sequence TCR repertoires. Here is what the overall study found, with its caveats: The genetic and exposure-history diversity represented was limited by the small number of donors. Even with the large sequencing depth, rarefaction of the sorted-subset datasets indicated that sequencing was incomplete. Sharing across four donors was observed for 5% to 6.5% of naive CD4, less than 4% of naive CD8, about 2.3% of memory CD4, and approximately 0.41% of memory CD8 clonotypes. Based on pairwise subsampling, the degree of clonotype sharing among donors was expected to be affected by sequencing depth. Compared with non-shared clonotypes, clonotypes shared by all four sorted-subset donors had higher generation probabilities. Naive subsets generally had larger estimated clonotype richness than memory subsets. Sampling was restricted to blood, and TCR repertoires in tissues likely differ from the TCR repertoires found in blood.

To note about this clone: Its antigen is not yet known. No much larger clone is present one base from it, and per-base qualities are unavailable.

For CDR1 and CDR2, the germline V gene (reference sequence) lists GTSNPN and SVGIG. V is shortened by 5 bases, J by 0 bases, and the region joining them spans 10 bases. The CDR3 sequence holds 14 residues, the cysteine and phenylalanine included. Only CDR3 DNA is held: 42 bases, read in frame from base 1. Donors were healthy HIV-negative adults with no recently reported acute infections or vaccinations. Every donor was a Caucasian adult residing in Nashville, Tennessee, USA. Magnetic negative selection was used to enrich CD4+ T cells, after which naive cells were positively selected on CD45RA and the negative fraction became the memory subset. Blood was collected by leukapheresis, and PBMCs were isolated by Ficoll-Histopaque density gradient centrifugation and then cryopreserved in liquid nitrogen vapor phase. Analytical flow cytometry was used to check the purity and quantity of every magnetically sorted T cell population. From each sorted fraction, genomic DNA was isolated and quantified by UV absorbance on a Nanodrop 2000c.

TCR CDR3 regions were amplified from genomic DNA by multiplex PCR using the deep immunoSEQ assay. Extracted genomic DNA from each cell subset was spread evenly across all wells of several immunoSEQ 96-well plates, with each plate serving as a replicate. For sorted subsets, each replicate PCR was loaded with about 0.2 ug genomic DNA, equivalent to 30,000 or so T cell genomes. Purified libraries were quantified with a Qubit 3.0 fluorometer, sized on a Bioanalyzer 2100, and re-quantified with the KAPA Library Quantification kit. A separate single-read 150-cycle Illumina NextSeq 550 flow cell was used to sequence each immunoSEQ 96-well plate. The authors processed their data as follows. Because the immunoSEQ output included only junctional sequences and no quality scores, the filtering could not be the same as the filtering used for full-length reads. To assign V/J genes and CDR3, sequences were annotated using PyIR, a Python wrapper for IgBLAST v1.9, with IMGT germline references. Any read was removed if the V/J assignment was weak (E-value above 1e-6), the CDR3 was missing, or the read contained stop codons, out-of-frame junctions, or ambiguous translated residues. A V3J clonotype was defined by an identical inferred V gene, J gene, and CDR3 amino acid sequence. To compute the percentage overlap between repertoires, the number of shared unique clonotypes was divided by the size of the smaller repertoire. RTK rarefaction, the Chao1 estimator, and Recon v2.1 estimates of unobserved clonotypes were used to assess repertoire richness. OLGA was used to compute generation probabilities for all TCRbeta clonotypes that the gDNA method yielded from a handful of donors. TCRdb carries this immuneACCESS record with in-frame sequences only. Its versions omit some clonotypes, under half of them owing to an unresolved V gene in the studies checked, with the rest unexplained. For V, J and clone size, that table is used; D and trimming come from the DNA. The sample table holds about 1 million clones, of which 65% to 80% were seen once. The ten largest make up around 1.5% of the sample.

This TCR derives from a man between 18 and 29 years old in good health. Material for sequencing was memory CD4+ T cells sorted from blood. This sample's cell subset or site label indicates: CD45RA-negative fraction. The chain couples TRBV30 to TRBJ1-4; no D gene is confidently identified. Read as DNA, the sequence is TGTGCCTGGGACCGACTCTCAACTAATGAAAAACTGTTTTTT. The translation is CAWDRLSTNEKLFF. With the portions outside the CDR3 filled from the reference TRBV30 and TRBJ1-4 genes, the complete variable region becomes SQTIHQWPATLVQPVGSPLSLECTVEGTSNPNLYWYRQAAGRGLQLLFYSVGIGQISSEVPQNLSASRPQDRQFILSSKKLLLSDSGFYLCAWDRLSTNEKLFFGSGTQLSVL.